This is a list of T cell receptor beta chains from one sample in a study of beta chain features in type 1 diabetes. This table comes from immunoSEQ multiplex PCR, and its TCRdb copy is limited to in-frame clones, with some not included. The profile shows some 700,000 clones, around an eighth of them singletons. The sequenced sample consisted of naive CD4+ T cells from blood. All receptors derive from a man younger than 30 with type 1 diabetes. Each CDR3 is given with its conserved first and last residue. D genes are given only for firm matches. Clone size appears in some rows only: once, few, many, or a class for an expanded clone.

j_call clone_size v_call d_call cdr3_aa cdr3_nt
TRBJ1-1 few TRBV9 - CASSVEGYNTEAFF TGTGCCAGCAGCGTAGAGGGTTATAACACTGAAGCTTTCTTT
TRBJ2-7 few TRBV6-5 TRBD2 CASSYTIAGGDEQYF TGTGCCAGCAGTTACACCATAGCGGGCGGGGACGAGCAGTACTTC
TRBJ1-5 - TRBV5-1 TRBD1 CASSLTGASNQPQHF TGCGCCAGCAGCTTGACAGGGGCCAGCAATCAGCCCCAGCATTTT
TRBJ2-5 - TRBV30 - CAWSPPTGTGGTQYF TGTGCCTGGAGTCCGCCTACCGGGACCGGGGGGACCCAGTACTTC
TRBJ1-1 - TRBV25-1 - CASSDGGLTSNTEAFF TGTGCCAGCAGTGATGGGGGGCTCACCTCGAACACTGAAGCTTTCTTT
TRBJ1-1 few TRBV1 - CTSIRPGAGGRIPEAFF TGCACCAGCATCCGACCCGGAGCGGGGGGGCGAATCCCTGAAGCTTTCTTT
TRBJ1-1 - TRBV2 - CASRDGQSPEAFF TGTGCCAGCAGGGACGGACAGTCCCCTGAAGCTTTCTTT
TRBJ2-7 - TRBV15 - CATSRAQTGPTSYEQYF TGTGCCACCAGCAGAGCCCAGACCGGGCCCACCTCCTACGAGCAGTACTTC
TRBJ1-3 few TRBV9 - CASSALVGSGNTIYF TGTGCCAGCAGCGCCCTTGTTGGCTCTGGAAACACCATATATTTT
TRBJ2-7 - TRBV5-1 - CASSLVLGYEQYF TGCGCCAGCAGCTTGGTATTGGGTTACGAGCAGTACTTC
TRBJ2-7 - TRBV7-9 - CASSPDRSRYYEQYF TGTGCCAGCAGCCCCGACAGGTCCCGCTACTACGAGCAGTACTTC
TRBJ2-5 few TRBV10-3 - CAISVWTATQETQYF TGTGCCATCAGTGTCTGGACAGCTACCCAAGAGACCCAGTACTTC
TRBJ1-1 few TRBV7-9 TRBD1 CASSPGTVNTEAFF TGTGCCAGCAGCCCAGGGACAGTGAACACTGAAGCTTTCTTT
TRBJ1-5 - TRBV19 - CASSAGQYSNQPQHF TGTGCCAGTAGTGCCGGACAGTATAGCAATCAGCCCCAGCATTTT
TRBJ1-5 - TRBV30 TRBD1 CAWSIPHRGRQPQHF TGTGCCTGGAGTATTCCACACAGGGGGAGGCAGCCCCAGCATTTT
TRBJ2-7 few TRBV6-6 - CASSNQGNEQYF TGTGCCAGCAGTAACCAGGGGAACGAGCAGTACTTC
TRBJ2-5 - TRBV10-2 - CASSVGMEGTQYF TGCGCCAGCAGTGTCGGAATGGAGGGGACCCAGTACTTC
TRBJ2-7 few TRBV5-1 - CASSFGQTYEQYF TGCGCCAGCAGCTTTGGACAGACCTACGAGCAGTACTTC
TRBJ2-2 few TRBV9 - CASSVSSPSNTGELFF TGTGCCAGCAGCGTATCGAGCCCGTCGAACACCGGGGAGCTGTTTTTT
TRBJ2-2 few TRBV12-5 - CASGPPYGANTGELFF TGTGCTAGTGGGCCACCTTACGGGGCGAACACCGGGGAGCTGTTTTTT
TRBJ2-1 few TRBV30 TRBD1 CAYPGGCFF TGTGCCTACCCAGGGGGCTGCTTCTTC
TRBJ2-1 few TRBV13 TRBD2 CASSLGWASGGLSYNEQFF TGTGCCAGCAGCTTAGGCTGGGCTAGCGGGGGCCTCTCCTACAATGAGCAGTTCTTC
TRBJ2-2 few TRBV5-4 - CASSTARDRELFF TGTGCCAGCAGCACCGCCCGGGACCGCGAGCTGTTTTTT
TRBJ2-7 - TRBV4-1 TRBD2 CASSQELSSGVKYEQYF TGCGCCAGCAGCCAGGAACTAAGTAGCGGGGTGAAATACGAGCAGTACTTC
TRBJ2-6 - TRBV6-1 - CATQLSPAGANVLTF TGTGCCACCCAACTGTCCCCTGCTGGGGCCAACGTCCTGACTTTC
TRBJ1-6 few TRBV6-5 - CASSYGQLQSPLHF TGTGCCAGCAGTTACGGCCAACTGCAATCACCCCTCCACTTT